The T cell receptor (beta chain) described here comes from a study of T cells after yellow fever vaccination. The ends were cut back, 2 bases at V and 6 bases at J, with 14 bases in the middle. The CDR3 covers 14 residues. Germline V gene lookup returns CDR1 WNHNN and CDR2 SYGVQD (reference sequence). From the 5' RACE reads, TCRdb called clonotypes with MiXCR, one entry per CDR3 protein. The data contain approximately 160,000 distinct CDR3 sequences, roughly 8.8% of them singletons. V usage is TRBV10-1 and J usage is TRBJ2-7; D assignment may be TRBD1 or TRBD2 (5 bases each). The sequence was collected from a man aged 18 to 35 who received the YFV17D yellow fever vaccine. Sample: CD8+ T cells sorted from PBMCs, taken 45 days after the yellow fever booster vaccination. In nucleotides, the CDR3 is TGCGCCAGCAGTGAGCCCGCCCAGGGAGCCGAGCAGTACTTC. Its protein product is CASSEPAQGAEQYF.